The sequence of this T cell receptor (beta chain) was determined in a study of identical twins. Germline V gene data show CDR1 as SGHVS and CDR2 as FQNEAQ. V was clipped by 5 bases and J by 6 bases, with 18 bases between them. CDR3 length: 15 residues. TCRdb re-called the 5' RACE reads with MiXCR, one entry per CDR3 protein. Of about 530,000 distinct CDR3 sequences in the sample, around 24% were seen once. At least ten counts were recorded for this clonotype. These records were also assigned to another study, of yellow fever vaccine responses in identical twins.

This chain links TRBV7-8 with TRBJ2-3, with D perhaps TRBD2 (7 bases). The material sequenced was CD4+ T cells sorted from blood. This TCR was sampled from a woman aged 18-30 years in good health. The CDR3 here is CASSKGGPGGDTQYF. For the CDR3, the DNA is TGTGCCAGCAGCAAAGGGGGACCGGGGGGCGATACGCAGTATTTT.